Described below is a single TCR beta chain sequence and its context. No antigen is known for it. The sample originates from a study of blood T cells in healthy people across ages. About the research overall: Every two T cells gave about one barcoded beta molecule via template switching. Study conclusions and caveats: Higher naive T cell percentage went strongly together with higher TCR beta diversity.

The length of the CDR3 is 13 residues. V lost 8 bases to trimming and J lost 6 bases, with 16 bases between them. Isolated PBMCs totaled at least 7 million in each sample. A sample-barcoded 5' primer and a J-beta primer mix were used in a second PCR of about 6 to 12 cycles. A single record per CDR3 protein comes from TCRdb applying MiXCR to the 5' RACE reads. This repertoire shows 1.5 million or so distinct CDR3 sequences, under 55% found once; its top ten account for 4%. The source material was blood. The genes are TRBV12-3 or TRBV12-4 and TRBJ1-1, with no clear D. The TCR comes from a woman aged 18-30 years in good health. The CDR3 loop is CASGYTGLPEAFF. DNA of the CDR3: TGTGCCAGCGGATACACTGGGCTTCCTGAAGCTTTCTTT.